This T cell receptor beta chain originates from a study of shared clonotypes between healthy human individuals. General study points: Limited genetic and exposure-history diversity came from having few donors.

The CDR3 length is 15 residues. Between the trimmed V and J ends, which lost 2 bases and 6 bases, there was a span of 18 bases. The V gene's germline CDR1 is SGHDT and CDR2 YYEEEE. In the case of this clone: Antigen specificity is unknown.

Memory CD4+ cells were the fraction left after CD45RA+ naive selection. TCRdb keeps only in-frame clones here, not all; method: immunoSEQ multiplex PCR. In the table there are about 770,000 clones, around 77% of which are singletons. The sample was memory CD4+ T cells sorted from blood. Subset specified: CD45RA-negative fraction. V gene TRBV5-6 combines with J gene TRBJ2-7, with D unclear. The receptor's source is a woman aged 25 to 39 in good health. The CDR3, as DNA: TGTGCCAGCAGCTTTGGTGGCGCTCAGTGGGGCGAGCAGTACTTC. Its protein product is CASSFGGAQWGEQYF. Supplemented by reference TRBV5-6 and TRBJ2-7, the full variable domain reads DAGVTQSPTHLIKTRGQQVTLRCSPKSGHDTVSWYQQALGQGPQFIFQYYEEEERQRGNFPDRFSGHQFPNYSSELNVNALLLGDSALYLCASSFGGAQWGEQYFGPGTRLTVT.